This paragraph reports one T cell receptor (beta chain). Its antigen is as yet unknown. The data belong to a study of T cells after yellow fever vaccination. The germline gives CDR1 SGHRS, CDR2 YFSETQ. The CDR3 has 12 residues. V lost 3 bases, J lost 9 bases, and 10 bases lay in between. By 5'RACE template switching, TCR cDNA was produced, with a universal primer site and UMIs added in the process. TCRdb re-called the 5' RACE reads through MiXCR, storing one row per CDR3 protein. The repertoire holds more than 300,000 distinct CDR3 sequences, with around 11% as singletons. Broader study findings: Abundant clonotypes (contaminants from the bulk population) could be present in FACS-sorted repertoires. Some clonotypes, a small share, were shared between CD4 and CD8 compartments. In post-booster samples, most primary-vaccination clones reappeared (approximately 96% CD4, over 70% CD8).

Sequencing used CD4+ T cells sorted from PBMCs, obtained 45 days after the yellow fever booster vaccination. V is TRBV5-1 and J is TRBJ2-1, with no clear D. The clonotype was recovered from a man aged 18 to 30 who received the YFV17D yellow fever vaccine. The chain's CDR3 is CASSSEWAEQFF. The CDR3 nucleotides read TGCGCCAGCAGCTCGGAATGGGCTGAGCAGTTCTTC. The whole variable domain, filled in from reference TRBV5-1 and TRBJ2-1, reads KAGVTQTPRYLIKTRGQQVTLSCSPISGHRSVSWYQQTPGQGLQFLFEYFSETQRNKGNFPGRFSGRQFSNSRSEMNVSTLELGDSALYLCASSSEWAEQFFGPGTRLTVL.